This T cell receptor beta chain came from a study of CD8+ T cells in alopecia areata (dated by TCRdb to between 2017 and 2018). With regard to the full study: In both human patients and the C3H/HeJ mouse model, the study applied high-throughput TCRbeta sequencing to look at T cell clonal expansion in alopecia areata. RNA was extracted with the PAXgene miRNA kit for fixed scalp, the miRNeasy kit for PBMCs, and the RNeasy kit for mouse skin. Scalp tissue and sorted CD4+ and CD8+ peripheral blood T cells from patchy and totalis/universalis alopecia areata patients and from healthy controls were covered by human TCRbeta sequencing. Clonality in the scalp was compared among normal scalp (n=4), patchy alopecia areata scalp (n=8), and alopecia totalis/universalis scalp (n=8). Amplification of TCRbeta CDR3 regions was done by immunoSEQ multiplex PCR using 35 Vbeta forward primers and 13 Jbeta reverse primers. Points the paper makes about the study in general: Shared TCR sequences between patients were less evident than in mice, which may be partly attributable to HLA diversity in the patient population. Unlike mouse skin, which is dominated by gammadelta T cells, normal human skin has resident alphabeta T cells that are also sequenced, and this complicates analysis of the scalp TCR repertoire. Compared with normal scalp, lesional scalp had higher clonality and more expanded CD8+ clones, particularly in alopecia totalis/universalis, a pattern that suggests antigenic drive.

The method behind the library was the immunoSEQ multiplex PCR assay. RNA was extracted from all samples and reverse transcribed into cDNA as template for TCR sequencing. First-strand cDNA was synthesized using SuperScript III with a 2:1 mix of oligo-dT and random hexamers. A synthetic immune receptor repertoire was used to gauge amplification bias, and whatever bias remained was removed computationally. On the authors' methods: Raw reads were preprocessed to remove errors, and CDR3 was defined according to IMGT conventions as the region from the conserved cysteine to phenylalanine. Clonality was computed as 1 minus the Shannon entropy, with the entropy normalized by log2 of the number of productive unique TCRs. CD4 or CD8 identity of scalp clones was inferred by cross-referencing scalp TCRbeta sequences with sorted blood CD4 and CD8 repertoires. Not all clones reach the TCRdb copy of this immuneACCESS table, which keeps in-frame sequences only. Checked studies attribute under half of the gap to unresolved V genes and leave the rest unexplained. The DNA was the basis for D and trimming; V, J and clone size are from that table. The sample data list around 35,000 clones, and over 50% of these were observed just once. Of the sample, less than 2% is held by the ten largest clones.

As regards this clone: Its specific antigen is unknown. Per-base quality was not reported, and no clone a single base away is much larger than it.

In five patients from the biomarker study, CD4+ cells were sorted further to obtain CD25+CD127- cells. Lesional scalp punch biopsies and peripheral blood were collected from alopecia areata patients. After PBMCs were isolated by density centrifugation and stained for CD3, CD4 and CD8, a FACSAria was used to sort CD4+ and CD8+ T cells. As part of a multicenter biomarker study, untreated alopecia areata patients were recruited. The cysteine opens and the phenylalanine closes a CDR3 of 14 amino acids. The retained sequence is limited to the CDR3, 42 bases, with the frame set at the first base. Sequences ENHRY (CDR1) and SYGVKD (CDR2) are obtained from the germline V gene. The germline V end is reduced by 8 bases and the J end by 0 bases; junction bases left unmatched: 6.

The sequence was collected from a human donor with alopecia areata. Sequencing was performed on CD4+ Tregs sorted from blood. In this chain, TRBV10-3 is recombined with TRBJ2-7, with 8 central nucleotides matching TRBD1. The bases are TGTGCCATCTTACCTGACAGGGGCTCCTACGAGCAGTACTTC. Translated, this gives CAILPDRGSYEQYF.